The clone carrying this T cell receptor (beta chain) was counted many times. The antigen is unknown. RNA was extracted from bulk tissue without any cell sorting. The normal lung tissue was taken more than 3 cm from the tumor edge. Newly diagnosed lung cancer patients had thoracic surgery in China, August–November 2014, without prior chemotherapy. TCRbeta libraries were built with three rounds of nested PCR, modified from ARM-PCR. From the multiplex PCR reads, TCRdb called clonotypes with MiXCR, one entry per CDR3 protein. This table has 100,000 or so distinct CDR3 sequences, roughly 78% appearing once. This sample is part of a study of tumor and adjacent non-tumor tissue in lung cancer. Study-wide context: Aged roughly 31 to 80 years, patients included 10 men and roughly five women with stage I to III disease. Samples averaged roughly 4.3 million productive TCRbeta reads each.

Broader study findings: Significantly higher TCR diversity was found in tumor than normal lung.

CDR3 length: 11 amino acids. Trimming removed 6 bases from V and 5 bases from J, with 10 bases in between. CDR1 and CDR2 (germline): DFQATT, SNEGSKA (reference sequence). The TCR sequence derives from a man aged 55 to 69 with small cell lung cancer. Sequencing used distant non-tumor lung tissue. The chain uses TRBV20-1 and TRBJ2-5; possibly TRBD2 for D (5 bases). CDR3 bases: TGCAGTGCGGGGAGAGCGGAGACCCAGTACTTC. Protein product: CSAGRAETQYF.